This T cell receptor (beta chain) was identified in a study of T-cell memory formation after mild COVID-19. Whole-study findings and limits: Day 15 to 85 contracting clones showed balanced CD4/CD8; later expanders leaned CD4+.

This clonotype was counted only a few times. Its specificity is not known. TCRdb used MiXCR to reprocess the 5' RACE reads, holding one entry per CDR3 protein. The data hold a few hundred thousand distinct CDR3 sequences, with about a sixth observed a single time. Deletions cut 5 bases from V and 4 bases from J, with 12 bases between. The length of the CDR3 is 13 residues. This clonotype originated in a young man who had mild COVID-19 (a few samples of this study predate the infection). Cell type and time point are not known. The genes are TRBV12-3 or TRBV12-4 and TRBJ2-7; the D is unclear. Sequenced input: PBMCs or a T cell subset sorted from them (not recorded which). As DNA, the CDR3 is TGTGCCAGCAGTCCTACCTACTATTACGAGCAGTACTTC. It specifies CASSPTYYYEQYF.